This T cell receptor (beta chain) appears in the sequencing data of a study of T cell repertoires in cytomegalovirus infection. At the level of the study: Both CMV infection and a matching HLA type were indicated by public TCR beta signatures. Study-level points and caveats: Across the ex vivo response, the dominant clonotypes were HLA-C-restricted CMV-specific TCR beta clonotypes. CMV carriers with the relevant HLA were identified by cumulative public TCR beta family frequency.

This clonotype was counted ten times or more. Its specificity is not known. Each CDR3 protein gets one entry after TCRdb re-called the reads with MiXCR. The data hold hundreds of thousands of distinct CDR3 sequences, with roughly a tenth observed a single time. The V gene's germline CDR1 is SEHNR and CDR2 FQNEAQ (reference sequence). This CDR3 has 15 residues. Trimming took off 5 bases at V and 0 bases at J, with 13 bases between the two ends. The clonotype comes from a human donor in good health (CMV status not recorded). Some clones in this sample may be carry-over from other donors' samples. The V gene is TRBV7-9, the J gene TRBJ1-2; a possible D gene is TRBD1 (6 bases). Sequencing was carried out using PBMCs. The CDR3 sequence: CASSPTGAPNYGYTF. CDR3 nucleotide sequence: TGTGCCAGCAGCCCAACGGGGGCACCTAACTATGGCTACACCTTC.